Below, 24 T cell receptor beta chains from the same sample are listed, as sequenced in a study of shared clonotypes between healthy human individuals. Some clones are missing from TCRdb's copy, which holds only in-frame ones; the method was immunoSEQ multiplex PCR. The table has 600,000 to 750,000 clones, roughly 72% seen once. Sequencing was carried out using memory CD4+ T cells sorted from blood. The sample's subset: CD45RA-negative fraction. Receptors were obtained from a woman aged 25 to 39 in good health.

This sequence joins TRBV7-9 and TRBJ1-1; D gene uncertain. Germline lookup yields CDR1 SEHNR and CDR2 FQNEAQ (reference sequence). CDR3 length: 13 amino acids. Trimming cost V 1 base and J 6 bases, with 9 bases left between them. CDR3 in amino acids: CASSLERQAEAFF. Here the CDR3 DNA reads TGTGCCAGCAGCTTAGAGCGGCAGGCTGAAGCTTTCTTT.

The CDR3 loop is CASSLRGRGTDTQYF. CDR3 coding DNA: TGTGCCAGCAGTCTCCGAGGGAGAGGCACAGATACGCAGTATTTT. The chain employs TRBV2 and TRBJ2-3; D possibly corresponds to TRBD2 (5 bases). The germline V gene encodes CDR1 SNHLY and CDR2 FYNNEI. V lost 5 bases, J lost 1 base, and 13 bases lay in between. The CDR3 is made up of 15 amino acids.

This sequence joins TRBV11-2 and TRBJ2-7; D is undetermined. Germline assignment: CDR1 SGHAT and CDR2 FQNNGV. This CDR3 is 12 amino acids long. With 3 bases removed from V and 9 bases from J, the gap between germline ends came to 12 bases. The CDR3 loop reads CASSLSAPRQYF. The CDR3, as DNA: TGTGCCAGCAGCTTGAGTGCACCCCGGCAGTACTTC.

The chain carries TRBV2 and TRBJ2-2, with D perhaps matching TRBD1 (6 bases). Per germline, CDR1 SNHLY and CDR2 FYNNEI. V lost 6 bases and J lost 3, with 14 bases in between. CDR3 length: 15 amino acids. As DNA, the CDR3 is TGTGCCAGCAGACACAGGGTCGGGGACACCGGGGAGCTGTTTTTT. Its translation: CASRHRVGDTGELFF.

J is TRBJ2-1 and V is TRBV11-3; TRBD1 matches at 7 bases. The CDR3 consists of 15 residues. Per the germline V gene, CDR1 is SGHNT and CDR2 is YENEEA. Trimming at V came to 0 bases and at J to 8 bases, leaving 7 bases not matched to a gene. The CDR3 DNA is TGTGCCAGCAGCTTAGATTTGGGACAGAACCATGAGCAGTTCTTC. It yields the protein CASSLDLGQNHEQFF.

This chain links TRBV6-4 with TRBJ2-7; no firm D call. Germline CDR1 MRHNA, CDR2 SNTAGT. V shed 3 bases and J shed 5 bases, with 5 bases lying between them. This CDR3 comprises 11 residues. The CDR3 nucleotides read TGTGCCAGCAGTGAATGGGACGAGCAGTACTTC. Amino acid sequence: CASSEWDEQYF.

The chain links TRBV28 to TRBJ1-2; TRBD1 agrees at 9 bases. Per the germline V gene, CDR1 is MDHEN and CDR2 is SYDVKM. V gave up 6 bases and J gave up 7 bases; unmatched junction bases: 6. This CDR3 is built from 13 residues. The CDR3 loop reads CASRGQGRAGYTF. CDR3 coding DNA: TGTGCCAGCAGAGGACAGGGGCGGGCTGGCTACACCTTC.

The chain has TRBV28 and TRBJ2-1; 14 bases map to TRBD2. Trimming removed 2 bases from V and 7 bases from J; junction bases left unmatched: 4. The CDR3 contains 16 residues. CDR1 and CDR2 from the germline V gene are MDHEN and SYDVKM. CDR3 sequence reads: CASSLPRTSGGNEQFF. CDR3 bases: TGTGCCAGCAGTTTACCTCGGACTAGCGGGGGGAATGAGCAGTTCTTC.

This rearrangement joins TRBV11-3 to TRBJ2-2, with TRBD2 as a possible D gene (5 bases). The germline V gene encodes CDR1 SGHNT and CDR2 YENEEA. The V end was cut by 1 base, the J end by 4 bases, with 13 bases between. This CDR3 is built from 16 residues. CDR3 DNA sequence: TGTGCCAGCAGCTTAGGTGGTAGAGGGATCACCGGGGAGCTGTTTTTT. Its translation: CASSLGGRGITGELFF.

This chain uses TRBV7-2 with TRBJ2-3; 8 bases are a match to TRBD2. Germline trimming cut 5 bases from V and 2 bases from J; bases unmatched to any gene: 6. Germline V gives CDR1 SGHTA, CDR2 FQGNSA. The CDR3 contains 15 residues. The CDR3 reads CASSPKTSATDTQYF. The DNA for the CDR3 is TGTGCCAGCAGCCCGAAGACTAGCGCCACAGATACGCAGTATTTT.

The genes are TRBV4-2 and TRBJ2-1, with TRBD2 matching 10 bases. CDR1 and CDR2 (germline): LGHNA, YNFKEQ. V lost 2 bases, J lost 7 bases, and 8 bases stayed unmatched. The CDR3 consists of 16 residues. The CDR3 sequence is CASSQMLTSGINEQFF. The CDR3 DNA reads as TGTGCCAGCAGCCAAATGTTAACTAGCGGGATTAATGAGCAGTTCTTC.

The chain combines TRBV5-6 with TRBJ2-1; D not resolved. Germline V gene lookup returns CDR1 SGHDT and CDR2 YYEEEE. V was clipped by 0 bases and J by 4 bases, with 8 bases between them. The CDR3 contains 14 residues. This chain's CDR3 is CASSLEDRYNEQFF. CDR3 nucleotides: TGTGCCAGCAGCTTGGAGGACCGATACAATGAGCAGTTCTTC. The entire variable domain, with the rest obtained from reference TRBV5-6 and TRBJ2-1, is as follows: DAGVTQSPTHLIKTRGQQVTLRCSPKSGHDTVSWYQQALGQGPQFIFQYYEEEERQRGNFPDRFSGHQFPNYSSELNVNALLLGDSALYLCASSLEDRYNEQFFGPGTRLTVL.

This clone has a single count. The sample has other DNA sequences that encode this CDR3 too. The rearrangement uses TRBV18 and TRBJ2-7; D gene uncertain. V was pared by 1 base and J by 5 bases, with 9 bases between. Germline V gene lookup returns CDR1 KGHSH and CDR2 LQKENI. This CDR3 has 13 amino acids. For the CDR3, the DNA is TGTGCCAGCTCACCACGGTCACGGGACGAGCAGTACTTC. It yields the protein CASSPRSRDEQYF.

The V and J genes are TRBV18 and TRBJ2-5; D possibly corresponds to TRBD2 (5 bases). The DNA end is more similar to TRBJ2-7, so the J call may be wrong. The CDR3 consists of 14 residues. Per the germline V gene, CDR1 is KGHSH and CDR2 is LQKENI. The CDR3 DNA sequence: TGTGCCAGCTCACCACCCAGCGGCTCCTACGAGCAGTACTTC. This codes for CASSPPSGSYEQYF.

As to this clone: This same CDR3 is encoded by further DNA sequences in the sample. This rearrangement joins TRBV27 to TRBJ2-3, with D unclear. The CDR3 is 14 amino acids. V lost 5 bases, J lost 2 bases, and 11 bases lay in between. Germline V lookup: CDR1 MNHEY, CDR2 SMNVEV (reference sequence). CDR3 DNA sequence: TGTGCCAGCAGTCTTACGCGGACCACAGATACGCAGTATTTT. It specifies CASSLTRTTDTQYF.

V gene TRBV28 combines with J gene TRBJ2-5; D is ambiguous. The V end was cut by 6 bases, the J end by 4 bases, with 9 bases between. CDR3 length: 12 residues. Germline assignment: CDR1 MDHEN and CDR2 SYDVKM. The CDR3 region is CASSIAPETQYF. The CDR3 DNA is TGTGCCAGCAGCATAGCACCAGAGACCCAGTACTTC.

This clone was picked up many times. The chain employs TRBV6-6 and TRBJ1-5; D gene uncertain. Germline V lookup: CDR1 MNHNY, CDR2 SVGAGI (reference sequence). The CDR3 loop spans 13 amino acids. With 5 bases removed from V and 5 bases from J, the gap between germline ends came to 10 bases. CDR3 coding DNA: TGTGCCAGCAGTACCGACCCGGATCAGCCCCAGCATTTT. The encoded protein is CASSTDPDQPQHF.

The chain links TRBV4-2 to TRBJ2-1; D gene uncertain. V lost 1 base and J 3 bases, leaving 10 bases between the germline ends. The CDR3 has 15 residues. Germline CDR1 LGHNA, CDR2 YNFKEQ. The CDR3 bases are TGTGCCAGCAGCCAAGGGACCAACGACTACAATGAGCAGTTCTTC. This codes for CASSQGTNDYNEQFF.

V gene TRBV7-9 combines with J gene TRBJ2-3; 8 nucleotides match TRBD1. J was trimmed by 4 bases and V by 5 bases; bases with no gene match: 11. CDR1 SEHNR and CDR2 FQNEAQ come from the germline V gene (reference sequence). The CDR3 covers 16 residues. CDR3 DNA sequence: TGTGCCAGCAGCCCGGCCCAGGGGGCGAGGGCAGATACGCAGTATTTT. This gives the protein CASSPAQGARADTQYF.

Comments on this clone: In the same sample, other DNA sequences code for this CDR3. The V call is TRBV7-8, the J call TRBJ2-7; 10 bases align to TRBD2. This CDR3 is 14 amino acids long. Germline-derived CDR1 and CDR2 are SGHVS and FQNEAQ. Losses at the gene ends were 5 bases for V and 4 bases for J; bases not matched to a gene: 5. CDR3 loop: CASSLGTSDYEQYF. In nucleotides, the CDR3 is TGTGCCAGCAGCCTCGGGACTAGCGATTACGAGCAGTACTTC.

The chain has TRBV14 and TRBJ2-1; D remains unclear. CDR3 length: 15 residues. The germline V and J ends were trimmed by 4 bases and 2 bases, with 12 bases remaining between them. From germline, CDR1 is SGHDN and CDR2 FVKESK. CDR3 in amino acids: CASSLLSLPYNEQFF. The CDR3 DNA is TGTGCCAGCAGCCTACTCAGCCTACCCTACAATGAGCAGTTCTTC. The full variable domain, in which reference TRBV14 and TRBJ2-1 provide the parts outside the CDR3, is EAGVTQFPSHSVIEKGQTVTLRCDPISGHDNLYWYRRVMGKEIKFLLHFVKESKQDESGMPNNRFLAERTGGTYSTLKVQPAELEDSGVYFCASSLLSLPYNEQFFGPGTRLTVL.

The genes are TRBV5-1 and TRBJ2-7; possibly TRBD2 for D (5 bases). The germline V gene has CDR1 SGHRS and CDR2 YFSETQ. CDR3 length equals 13 residues. V gave up 6 bases and J gave up 1 base, with 11 bases separating them. CDR3 amino acids: CASNPGDSYEQYF. CDR3 nucleotide sequence: TGCGCCAGCAACCCCGGGGATTCCTACGAGCAGTACTTC.

J is TRBJ2-7 and V is TRBV27, with D perhaps TRBD1 or TRBD2 (5 bases each). V gave up 3 bases and J gave up 5 bases, with 17 bases separating them. This CDR3 spans 15 amino acids. Germline V gene data show CDR1 as MNHEY and CDR2 as SMNVEV (reference sequence). The CDR3 DNA is TGTGCCAGCAGTTTCTCCGAAGAGGGGCACAACGAGCAGTACTTC. Its translation: CASSFSEEGHNEQYF.

The chain employs TRBV19 and TRBJ2-7; the match to TRBD1 covers 11 bases. J gave up 9 bases and V 5 bases, and 12 bases lay outside the gene matches. CDR1 and CDR2 (germline): LNHDA, SQIVND (reference sequence). The CDR3 runs to 15 residues. The CDR3 bases are TGTGCCAGTAGTCACACCGGGACAGGGGGTTTGGTGCAGTACTTC. It specifies CASSHTGTGGLVQYF.